A selection of T cell receptor beta chains follows, all from one sample in a study of CD8 T cells in Susac syndrome. Each CDR3 protein is one row after TCRdb ran MiXCR on the immunoSEQ multiplex PCR reads. The top ten hold around 0.09% of the sample, which has around 200,000 distinct CDR3 sequences, about 94% seen once. The source material was CD4+ T cells from PBMCs. The receptors derive from a human donor with multiple sclerosis. Each CDR3 is given with its conserved first and last residue. Fields, in order: J gene, clone size, V gene, CDR3 protein. Clone size, where shown, is once, few, many, or a class for clones that have expanded.

TRBJ2-3 . TRBV5-1 CASSRTGVADTQYF
TRBJ1-1 . TRBV2 CASSEQGASPEAFF
TRBJ1-4 once TRBV29-1 CSVYGQGATNEKLFF
TRBJ2-4 . TRBV29-1 CSARDRENIQYF
TRBJ2-5 . TRBV27 CASSLGIGGKETQYF
TRBJ2-5 few TRBV9 CASSVGGVQETQYF
TRBJ2-2 . TRBV30 CAWSRGAYTGELFF
TRBJ1-6 . TRBV30 CAWQGVNSPLHF
TRBJ2-7 . TRBV6-6 CASSYGIGASSYEQYF
TRBJ1-6 . TRBV5-1 CASSLGQGDSPLHF
TRBJ1-2 . TRBV2 CASSELSTGGDGYTF
TRBJ1-2 . TRBV20-1 CSATPSGTGGGYTF
TRBJ1-5 . TRBV2 CASSETFRGWDQPQHF
TRBJ2-5 . TRBV20-1 CSARDWARAPSVGETQYF
TRBJ1-3 . TRBV27 CASSPLGAAGNTIYF
TRBJ1-2 . TRBV5-1 CASSLERDYGYTF
TRBJ2-1 . TRBV5-1 CASSDGFEQFF